This T cell receptor (beta chain) originates from a study of control samples from healthy donors and cancer patients. The V gene end was trimmed by 5 bases and the J gene end by 1 base; junction bases not matched to a gene: 4. The length of the CDR3 is 14 residues. Germline V lookup: CDR1 MNHEY, CDR2 SMNVEV (reference sequence). TCRdb's copy holds only in-frame clones and misses some; the assay was immunoSEQ multiplex PCR. The sample shows 63,000 or so clones, more than 70% of them seen only once. The sequenced material came from PBMCs. The chain is built from TRBV27 and TRBJ1-1; the match to TRBD1 covers 7 bases. The source of this sequence is a man aged 60 to 75 with colorectal cancer. CDR3 bases: TGTGCCAGCAGTCAACAGGGGTGGAACACTGAAGCTTTCTTT. Translating gives CASSQQGWNTEAFF.